This is a list of T cell receptor beta chains from one sample in a study of blood T cell repertoires in COVID-19. Libraries were prepared by immunoSEQ multiplex PCR; TCRdb keeps only in-frame clonotypes and omits some of them. The sample contains roughly 52,000 clones, over 75% of which appear only once. Sequencing was carried out using peripheral blood. The receptors derive from a man older than 75 with COVID-19, enrolled during active disease. CDR3s leave out the opening cysteine and the closing phenylalanine or tryptophan. The D gene is left open where the match is weak.

d_gene,v_gene,j_gene,CDR3aa
TRBD1,TRBV5-1,TRBJ1-2,ASSPRTGGSYGYT
NA,TRBV10-3,TRBJ1-2,AIRDSEERGYT
NA,TRBV7-2,TRBJ2-6,ASSLNGANVLT
TRBD2,TRBV28,TRBJ2-4,ASTYATSLAKNIQY
NA,TRBV5-1,TRBJ2-2,ASSLGLRNTGELF
TRBD1,TRBV6-6,TRBJ1-5,ASTQGAGDSNQPQH
NA,TRBV9,TRBJ2-2,ASSVDPGLTGELF
NA,TRBV5-5,TRBJ2-3,ASSWGSTRGGPRGTDTQY
TRBD1,TRBV13,TRBJ2-1,ASSLTGGGRSYNEQF
NA,TRBV2,TRBJ2-7,ASRRDTNYEQY
NA,TRBV7-9,TRBJ1-1,ASSQTENTEAF
NA,TRBV11-2,TRBJ2-5,ASSLAGGAETQY
TRBD1,TRBV5-5,TRBJ2-5,ASSLVSQGVGETQY
NA,TRBV4-3,TRBJ2-2,ASSQRGNPRTPGELF
TRBD1,TRBV9,TRBJ1-2,ASSVGQGDYGYT
NA,TRBV19,TRBJ2-2,ASRSDTGELF
NA,TRBV19,TRBJ2-2,ASTKLSGGTGELF
TRBD1,TRBV5-6,TRBJ2-3,ASIELQGAGTDTQY
NA,TRBV5-1,TRBJ2-1,ASSQTTLADEQF
NA,TRBV7-2,TRBJ2-3,ASSLAREDTQY
NA,TRBV18,TRBJ1-6,ASSQSLPGTHNSPLH
NA,TRBV4-3,TRBJ1-1,ASSQLRGGNTEAF
NA,TRBV28,TRBJ1-1,ASRSFNTEAF
NA,TRBV5-1,TRBJ1-2,ASSLAPTGHPYGYT
TRBD2,TRBV30,TRBJ2-1,AWSPTSGRASEQF
NA,TRBV11-2,TRBJ1-2,ASSLEGASYGYT
TRBD2,TRBV19,TRBJ2-2,ASSISRGRAFTGELF
TRBD1,TRBV6-2/TRBV6-3,TRBJ1-4,ASSDPGQGVEKLF
TRBD1,TRBV4-3,TRBJ1-1,ASSQAIDRETEAF